This paragraph reports one T cell receptor beta chain. This sample was taken from a study of blood T cell repertoires in COVID-19. In the study overall: Spain, Italy and the United States supplied samples that represented acute and convalescent COVID-19. PBMCs, B-cell-depleted T cells, or T cells were the source of the cDNA or gDNA that made up the material.

Trimming pared 6 bases from V and 3 bases from J, leaving 11 bases between. The CDR3 is 13 residues long. Germline CDR1 is LGHNT and CDR2 is FRNRAP. As processed by the authors: Amplification of reference gene primers was used by the study to estimate nucleated cell counts. This table comes from immunoSEQ multiplex PCR, and its TCRdb copy is limited to in-frame clones, with some not included. V and J calls and clone size are given by that table; D and trimming were obtained from the DNA. Of hundreds of thousands of clones in the sample, more than 80% were seen once. During active infection, Seattle patients enrolled and were then monitored through disease.

The sequencing input was peripheral blood. The V and J genes are TRBV12-5 and TRBJ1-1, with D possibly TRBD1 on 5 matching bases. The clonotype originates from a woman of 80 years or more with COVID-19, enrolled during active disease. Here the CDR3 DNA reads TGTGCTAGTGGGTGGGGGGGTTACACTGAAGCTTTCTTT. It specifies CASGWGGYTEAFF.